The 17 T cell receptor beta chains listed next were all sequenced from one sample in a study of immune reconstitution after stem cell transplant in scleroderma. TCRdb reprocessed the RT-PCR reads via MiXCR and lists one record per CDR3 protein. Found here are 1,500 to 2,000 distinct CDR3 sequences, 8.7% of them singletons; the top ten hold 13% to 15%. Sample collection occurred before or after autologous hematopoietic stem cell transplantation (not recorded which). These receptor sequences come from a female donor with systemic sclerosis.

Of note for this clonotype: An end of the junction does not agree with germline; a read error may underlie this. The chain carries TRBV4-1 and TRBJ2-3; weak D call: TRBD2 (6 bases). The CDR3 sequence is 16 residues long. The germline CDR1 and CDR2 sequences are MGHRA and YSYEKL. The CDR3 bases are TGCGCCAGCAGCCAAAGGTTGTCCACTAGCAGAGATACGCAGTATTTT. Translated, it gives CASSQRLSTSRDTQYF.

Sample share makes this clonotype medium-sized. J is TRBJ2-1 and V is TRBV20-1; TRBD2 agrees at 10 bases. Germline trimming cut 6 bases from V and 5 bases from J; bases unmatched to any gene: 7. The germline V gene encodes CDR1 DFQATT and CDR2 SNEGSKA (reference sequence). The CDR3 loop spans 14 amino acids. CDR3 coding DNA: TGCAGTGCAGTAGAGCGGGAGGGTCACAATGAGCAGTTCTTC. This encodes CSAVEREGHNEQFF.

The chain has TRBV20-1 and TRBJ1-1, with D unclear. With 5 bases removed from V and 7 bases from J, the gap between germline ends came to 11 bases. In germline, CDR1 is DFQATT, CDR2 SNEGSKA (reference sequence). The CDR3 spans 11 residues. Here the CDR3 reads CSAPGDHEAFF. CDR3 DNA: TGCAGTGCTCCCGGAGACCATGAAGCTTTCTTT.

This sequence joins TRBV3-1 and TRBJ1-1; D call uncertain. The CDR3 sequence is 14 residues long. Trimming cost V 0 bases and J 4 bases, with 9 bases left between them. The germline V gene has CDR1 LGHDT and CDR2 YNNKEL (reference sequence). The CDR3 DNA sequence: TGTGCCAGCAGCCAAGACTCGGGTGGCACTGAAGCTTTCTTT. Its translation: CASSQDSGGTEAFF.

By sample fraction, this clonotype is large. The V call is TRBV6-2 or TRBV6-3, the J call TRBJ2-5; 11 bases match TRBD1. Germline CDR1 is MNHEY and CDR2 is SVGEGT. CDR3 size: 15 residues. The V and J ends lost 4 bases and 7 bases, in that order; junction bases with no gene match: 8. The CDR3 coding sequence is TGTGCCAGCAGTTCTGGGACAGGGGGTAGCGGGACCCAGTACTTC. Amino acid sequence: CASSSGTGGSGTQYF.

Judged by abundance, this clonotype is medium-sized. V usage is TRBV5-5 and J usage is TRBJ1-1; D uncertain. CDR1 is SGHKS and CDR2 is YYEKEE in the germline V gene (reference sequence). Trimming stripped 0 bases from V and 1 base from J, with 4 bases between. The CDR3 contains 13 residues. The CDR3 sequence: CASSLARNTEAFF. CDR3 nucleotides: TGTGCCAGCAGCTTGGCTAGGAACACTGAAGCTTTCTTT. Together with reference TRBV5-5 and TRBJ1-1, the CDR3 gives the full variable domain: DAGVTQSPTHLIKTRGQQVTLRCSPISGHKSVSWYQQVLGQGPQFIFQYYEKEERGRGNFPDRFSARQFPNYSSELNVNALLLGDSALYLCASSLARNTEAFFGQGTRLTVV.

In this sample, this clonotype is medium-sized. The chain employs TRBV5-1 and TRBJ2-1; TRBD2 is a possible D gene (5 bases). The V end lost 0 bases, the J end lost 5 bases, and 15 bases lay between the germline ends. Per the germline V gene, CDR1 is SGHRS and CDR2 is YFSETQ. The CDR3 totals 16 residues. The CDR3, as DNA: TGCGCCAGCAGCTTGGCCAGGAGCGGAATCCACAATGAGCAGTTCTTC. This sequence encodes CASSLARSGIHNEQFF.

This sequence joins TRBV11-2 and TRBJ2-2, with unresolved D. The CDR3 sequence is 12 residues long. Per the germline V gene, CDR1 is SGHAT and CDR2 is FQNNGV. The V and J ends lost 5 bases and 6 bases respectively, with 7 bases between them. CDR3 sequence reads: CASSPGAGELFF. The CDR3 DNA sequence: TGTGCCAGCAGCCCAGGCGCCGGGGAGCTGTTTTTT.

This clonotype was seen ten or more times. The gene calls are TRBV5-5 and TRBJ1-1; the D is unclear. V lost 1 base and J 1 base, leaving 5 bases between the germline ends. CDR1 is SGHKS, CDR2 YYEKEE, per germline (reference sequence). This CDR3 is 13 amino acids long. Here the CDR3 reads CASSLKGNTEAFF. In DNA form, the CDR3 reads TGTGCCAGCAGCTTGAAGGGGAACACTGAAGCTTTCTTT. Using reference TRBV5-5 and TRBJ1-1 for the parts outside the CDR3, the full variable domain is DAGVTQSPTHLIKTRGQQVTLRCSPISGHKSVSWYQQVLGQGPQFIFQYYEKEERGRGNFPDRFSARQFPNYSSELNVNALLLGDSALYLCASSLKGNTEAFFGQGTRLTVV.

This clonotype is labeled as medium-sized. This sequence joins TRBV19 and TRBJ2-3; TRBD1 might be the D (6 bases). CDR1 is LNHDA and CDR2 is SQIVND in the germline V gene (reference sequence). The CDR3 is 16 residues long. V was cut by 10 bases and J by 3 bases, with 23 bases left in between. The CDR3 region is CATGLGWQGKTDTQYF. Here the CDR3 DNA reads TGTGCCACCGGTCTCGGATGGCAGGGGAAGACAGATACGCAGTATTTT. The complete variable domain, with remaining parts taken from reference TRBV19 and TRBJ2-3, reads DGGITQSPKYLFRKEGQNVTLSCEQNLNHDAMYWYRQDPGQGLRLIYYSQIVNDFQKGDIAEGYSVSREKKESFPLTVTSAQKNPTAFYLCATGLGWQGKTDTQYFGPGTRLTVL.

This clonotype has a handful of counts. The gene calls are TRBV7-2 and TRBJ2-5; 11 nucleotides agree with TRBD2. Germline trimming cut 6 bases from V and 5 bases from J; bases unmatched to any gene: 8. The CDR3 has 15 residues. Germline CDR1 and CDR2: SGHTA and FQGNSA. This CDR3 reads CASRQTSGRFETQYF. In DNA, the CDR3 is TGTGCCAGCAGACAAACTAGCGGGAGATTTGAGACCCAGTACTTC.

This clonotype occurred once. This could be a read error, since a much larger clone is one nucleotide away. The CDR3 is CASSADDTDTQCF. DNA of the CDR3: TGTGCCAGCAGCGCGGATGACACAGATACGCAGTGTTTT. The chain has TRBV9 and TRBJ2-3; D gene ambiguous. Germline V gene data show CDR1 as SGDLS and CDR2 as YYNGEE. This CDR3 spans 13 amino acids.

This clonotype was seen a few times. The chain recombines TRBV15 with TRBJ2-5; unclear D gene. V gave up 2 bases and J gave up 2 bases, with 3 bases separating them. From germline, CDR1 is LNHNV and CDR2 YYDKDF (reference sequence). This CDR3 contains 12 residues. The CDR3 loop is CATSRPQETQYF. CDR3 nucleotide sequence: TGTGCCACCAGCAGACCACAAGAGACCCAGTACTTC.

By share, this clonotype counts as medium-sized (0.01 to 0.1%). The chain employs TRBV10-2 and TRBJ2-1, with D unresolved. Trimming left V 8 bases short and J 7 bases short, with 9 bases between. This CDR3 contains 11 residues. CDR1 WSHSY and CDR2 SAAADI come from the germline V gene. This CDR3 is CASGAGNEQFF. For the CDR3, the DNA is TGCGCCAGCGGTGCTGGGAATGAGCAGTTCTTC.

This clonotype is deemed medium-sized. V gene TRBV29-1 combines with J gene TRBJ2-1; 11 bases map to TRBD2. Unmatched junction bases numbered 13, after V lost 7 bases and J lost 2 bases. Germline V gives CDR1 SQVTM, CDR2 ANQGSEA. This CDR3 spans 17 amino acids. The CDR3 loop reads CSGKGLADGLPYNEQFF. The CDR3 DNA follows: TGCAGCGGGAAGGGACTAGCGGATGGGTTGCCCTACAATGAGCAGTTCTTC.

This clonotype was observed a few times. The rearrangement uses TRBV20-1 and TRBJ2-7; 7 nucleotides line up with TRBD2. Germline V gives CDR1 DFQATT, CDR2 SNEGSKA (reference sequence). V dropped 1 base and J dropped 4; count of bases not matched to a gene: 10. The CDR3 length is 15 residues. CDR3 loop: CSARALRLAVYEQYF. The CDR3 DNA is TGCAGTGCTAGAGCCCTGAGGCTAGCGGTATACGAGCAGTACTTC.

This clonotype is labeled large. The chain combines TRBV7-3 with TRBJ2-1, with D unresolved. Germline V lookup: CDR1 SGHTA, CDR2 FQGTGA. This CDR3 spans 13 amino acids. Trimming left V 4 bases short and J 7 bases short, with 11 bases between. CDR3 DNA sequence: TGTGCCAGCAGCTCCCCGAGGCGGAATGAGCAGTTCTTC. The encoded protein is CASSSPRRNEQFF.